This entry is about one T cell receptor (beta chain). A read error is the likely source, as a far larger clone sits one nucleotide away. The entry originates in a study of regulatory T cells in long-lasting Graves disease. On the study more broadly: The study enrolled newly diagnosed Graves' patients on antithyroid drugs under 3 months.

Construction of the TCR beta libraries employed iRepertoire HTBI primers in conjunction with Arm-PCR of CDR3 regions. TCRdb re-analysed the multiplex PCR reads in MiXCR, keeping a single row per CDR3 protein. The sample has some 340,000 distinct CDR3 sequences; roughly 12% are singletons. The time point denotes: newly diagnosed GD, antithyroid drugs for less than 3 months. From PBMCs, RNA was extracted and then used to make the TCR library. Diagnoses of Graves' disease were made by American Thyroid Association guidelines. V gave up 4 bases and J gave up 13 bases, with 17 bases separating them. The length of the CDR3 is 13 residues. The germline V gene has CDR1 KGHSH and CDR2 LQKENI. The same sample was also studied in work on T cells in Graves' hyperthyroidism and ophthalmopathy. Per that paper: Uncontrolled infection, other autoimmune disease, pregnancy or lactation barred patients from enrollment. Most thyroid clonotypes that were expanded above 0.001 also turned up in blood.

The clonotype was recovered from a woman between 18 and 29 years old with Graves disease. The specimen was peripheral blood mononuclear cells (PBMCs), collected at new diagnosis, from a patient treated with antithyroid drugs. The genes are TRBV18 and TRBJ2-1; D possibly corresponds to TRBD1 (8 bases). The chain's CDR3 is CASSRQGRETQFF. CDR3 DNA: TGTGCCAGCTCACGACAGGGGCGGGAGACCCAGTTCTTC.